The 2 T cell receptor beta chains below all came from one sample that was sequenced in a study of molecular identifiers for immune sequencing clone quantification. One entry per CDR3 protein, called by TCRdb with MiXCR from the PCR reads. The table lists under 650,000 distinct CDR3 sequences, 15% to 20% of them singletons, with 0.75% to 0.95% in the top ten. The sequencing input was naive CD8+ T cells from blood, with Jurkat cell RNA spiked in. Stated subset: FACS-sorted CD8+CD4-CCR7+CD45RA+ naive T cells. The receptor source for this set is a human donor in good health. Some libraries in this study had Jurkat cell RNA spiked in.

V is TRBV7-9 and J is TRBJ2-5; D is possibly TRBD2 (6 bases). V gave up 2 bases and J gave up 9 bases, with 16 bases separating them. This CDR3 comprises 14 residues. The germline V gene has CDR1 SEHNR and CDR2 FQNEAQ (reference sequence). The CDR3 DNA follows: TGTGCCAGCAGCTTACCCGCGAGTGGGGAGGCCCAGTACTTC. It yields the protein CASSLPASGEAQYF.

Details on this clonotype: A much larger clone lies one base from this, so it may be a read error. No conserved phenylalanine or tryptophan ends this CDR3, so it is likely a read error. This rearrangement joins TRBV20-1 to TRBJ1-5; 9 bases fit TRBD1. CDR1 and CDR2 (germline): DFQATT, SNEGSKA (reference sequence). The junction had 4 bases not matched to a gene; V was cut back by 0 bases and J by 7 bases. The CDR3 length is 14 residues. The CDR3 region has the DNA TGCAGTGCTAGAGAGCCGGGACAGGGCCAGCCCCAGCATCTT. Encoded protein: CSAREPGQGQPQHL.